The rows below give T cell receptor beta chains drawn from one sample of a study of tumor-infiltrating lymphocytes in localized non-small cell lung cancer. Method: immunoSEQ multiplex PCR; TCRdb's copy keeps in-frame clones and lacks some. The table has 6,000 to 7,500 clones, 70% to 80% seen once; the top ten hold around 7.1%. The sequenced material came from uninvolved lung tissue not adjacent to the tumor. The receptors here all came from a human donor with non-small cell lung cancer. CDR3s include the opening cysteine and the closing phenylalanine or tryptophan. D genes are given only for firm matches. A row's size may be missing; if present it is once, few, many or a size class.

clone_size: -; j_call: TRBJ1-5; v_call: TRBV11-2; d_call: -; cdr3_aa: CASSYGTAGNQPQHF; cdr3_nt: TGTGCCAGCAGCTACGGCACAGCAGGCAATCAGCCCCAGCATTTT
clone_size: -; j_call: TRBJ1-2; v_call: TRBV6-4; d_call: -; cdr3_aa: CASRGEGNYGYTF; cdr3_nt: TGTGCCAGCCGGGGTGAGGGTAACTATGGCTACACCTTC
clone_size: -; j_call: TRBJ1-5; v_call: TRBV4-2; d_call: -; cdr3_aa: CASSQDFQGYSNQPQHF; cdr3_nt: TGTGCCAGCAGCCAAGATTTCCAGGGATATAGCAATCAGCCCCAGCATTTT
clone_size: -; j_call: TRBJ1-5; v_call: TRBV4-3; d_call: TRBD1; cdr3_aa: CASSENRGLNQPQHF; cdr3_nt: TGCGCCAGCAGCGAAAACAGGGGACTCAATCAGCCCCAGCATTTT
clone_size: few; j_call: TRBJ2-3; v_call: TRBV21-1; d_call: -; cdr3_aa: CASSTSGGKSTDTQYF; cdr3_nt: TGTGCCAGCAGCACTAGCGGGGGTAAGAGCACAGATACGCAGTATTTT
clone_size: -; j_call: TRBJ1-4; v_call: TRBV6-5; d_call: TRBD1; cdr3_aa: CASKPRGTTNEKLFF; cdr3_nt: TGTGCCAGCAAGCCCAGGGGGACAACTAATGAAAAACTGTTTTTT
clone_size: -; j_call: TRBJ1-5; v_call: TRBV28; d_call: TRBD1; cdr3_aa: CASGTVDQPQHF; cdr3_nt: TGTGCCAGCGGGACAGTAGATCAGCCCCAGCATTTT
clone_size: -; j_call: TRBJ2-2; v_call: TRBV7-2; d_call: TRBD2; cdr3_aa: CASSQGLAGARGTGELFF; cdr3_nt: TGTGCCAGCAGCCAGGGACTAGCGGGGGCCCGGGGCACCGGGGAGCTGTTTTTT
clone_size: -; j_call: TRBJ1-2; v_call: TRBV6-5; d_call: TRBD1; cdr3_aa: CASSRRRQGVYGYTF; cdr3_nt: TGTGCCAGCAGTCGCCGACGACAGGGAGTCTACGGCTACACCTTC
clone_size: few; j_call: TRBJ1-6; v_call: TRBV27; d_call: TRBD1; cdr3_aa: CASSSGTGSRNSPLHF; cdr3_nt: TGTGCCAGCAGTTCTGGGACAGGGTCACGGAATTCACCCCTCCACTTT
clone_size: -; j_call: TRBJ2-1; v_call: TRBV7-2; d_call: TRBD2; cdr3_aa: CASSVGSGGQFF; cdr3_nt: TGTGCCAGCAGCGTAGGAAGCGGGGGCCAGTTCTTC
clone_size: once; j_call: TRBJ2-1; v_call: TRBV6-1; d_call: TRBD2; cdr3_aa: CASSERLGDYTNEQFF; cdr3_nt: TGTGCCAGCAGTGAACGTTTGGGGGACTACACGAATGAGCAGTTCTTC
clone_size: few; j_call: TRBJ1-6; v_call: TRBV19; d_call: -; cdr3_aa: CASKQGLASPLHF; cdr3_nt: TGTGCCAGTAAGCAGGGCCTGGCATCACCCCTCCACTTT
clone_size: -; j_call: TRBJ1-6; v_call: TRBV5-4; d_call: -; cdr3_aa: CASSLESSYNSPLHF; cdr3_nt: TGTGCCAGCAGCTTGGAGAGCTCCTATAATTCACCCCTCCACTTT
clone_size: -; j_call: TRBJ1-1; v_call: TRBV5-4; d_call: TRBD1; cdr3_aa: CASSLLSRDRGDAFF; cdr3_nt: TGTGCCAGCAGCCTCCTAAGCCGGGACAGGGGTGACGCTTTCTTT
clone_size: -; j_call: TRBJ1-1; v_call: TRBV6-5; d_call: TRBD1; cdr3_aa: CASSPRDRGNTEAFF; cdr3_nt: TGTGCCAGCAGTCCTCGGGACAGGGGAAACACTGAAGCTTTCTTT
clone_size: -; j_call: TRBJ1-4; v_call: TRBV6-8; d_call: -; cdr3_aa: CASDRPGRDEKLFF; cdr3_nt: TGTGCCAGCGACAGGCCGGGGAGGGATGAAAAACTGTTTTTT
clone_size: -; j_call: TRBJ1-1; v_call: TRBV19; d_call: -; cdr3_aa: CASSMHRVNTEAFF; cdr3_nt: TGTGCCAGTAGTATGCACAGGGTGAACACTGAAGCTTTCTTT
clone_size: -; j_call: TRBJ2-3; v_call: TRBV30; d_call: -; cdr3_aa: CAWSKGTDTQYF; cdr3_nt: TGTGCCTGGAGTAAAGGGACAGATACGCAGTATTTT
clone_size: -; j_call: TRBJ2-7; v_call: TRBV11-2; d_call: -; cdr3_aa: CASSLVGSTGNEQYF; cdr3_nt: TGTGCCAGCAGCTTAGTGGGTAGTACGGGAAACGAGCAGTACTTC
clone_size: -; j_call: TRBJ2-1; v_call: TRBV14; d_call: TRBD2; cdr3_aa: CASSQALAGGYEQFF; cdr3_nt: TGTGCCAGCAGCCAAGCACTAGCGGGGGGGTATGAGCAGTTCTTC
clone_size: -; j_call: TRBJ1-2; v_call: TRBV5-4; d_call: -; cdr3_aa: CASSLAQGINYGYTF; cdr3_nt: TGTGCCAGCAGCTTGGCGCAGGGTATTAACTATGGCTACACCTTC
clone_size: -; j_call: TRBJ2-1; v_call: TRBV19; d_call: TRBD2; cdr3_aa: CASSIRLAEEQFF; cdr3_nt: TGTGCCAGTAGTATTCGCCTAGCGGAAGAGCAGTTCTTC
clone_size: once; j_call: TRBJ2-5; v_call: TRBV9; d_call: -; cdr3_aa: CASSVEGEETQYF; cdr3_nt: TGTGCCAGCAGCGTAGAGGGGGAAGAGACCCAGTACTTC
clone_size: -; j_call: TRBJ1-2; v_call: TRBV7-2; d_call: -; cdr3_aa: CASSHDINYGYTF; cdr3_nt: TGTGCCAGCAGCCATGATATCAACTATGGCTACACCTTC
clone_size: few; j_call: TRBJ2-2; v_call: TRBV9; d_call: TRBD1; cdr3_aa: CASSLTGPTGELFF; cdr3_nt: TGTGCCAGCAGTCTGACAGGGCCCACCGGGGAGCTGTTTTTT
clone_size: once; j_call: TRBJ2-5; v_call: TRBV11-3; d_call: -; cdr3_aa: CASSPQPGGQETQYF; cdr3_nt: TGTGCCAGCAGCCCCCAGCCCGGGGGCCAAGAGACCCAGTACTTC
clone_size: -; j_call: TRBJ2-3; v_call: TRBV6-5; d_call: -; cdr3_aa: CASKKTDTQYF; cdr3_nt: TGTGCCAGCAAAAAAACAGATACGCAGTATTTT
clone_size: few; j_call: TRBJ1-5; v_call: TRBV14; d_call: -; cdr3_aa: CASSQSGINQPQHF; cdr3_nt: TGTGCCAGCAGCCAATCGGGAATCAATCAGCCCCAGCATTTT